The 4 T cell receptor beta chains reported below all come from one sample, sequenced in a study of cytotoxic CD8 clonotypes in ibrutinib-treated CLL. Profiled with immunoSEQ multiplex PCR; TCRdb holds only in-frame clones, not every one. The data hold 110,000 to 150,000 clones, with 79% observed a single time. The sequenced sample was PBMCs, obtained after 12 months of ibrutinib treatment. Receptors originate from a human donor with chronic lymphocytic leukemia.

The V call is TRBV10-3, the J call TRBJ1-2; D uncertain. This CDR3 has 18 amino acids. CDR1 and CDR2 from the germline V gene are ENHRY and SYGVKD. V dropped 0 bases and J dropped 1 base, with 18 bases sitting between them. As DNA, the CDR3 is TGTGCCATCAGTGAGTCGAAAGGAAAAGAACTTATTAACTATGGCTACACCTTC. Its translation: CAISESKGKELINYGYTF.

The chain links TRBV7-2 to TRBJ2-7; TRBD1 aligns across 9 bases. The length of the CDR3 is 14 residues. J was trimmed by 3 bases and V by 4 bases; bases with no gene match: 4. CDR1 SGHTA and CDR2 FQGNSA come from the germline V gene. The DNA of the CDR3 is TGTGCCAGCAGCTGGGACAGGGCCCTCTACGAGCAGTACTTC. Protein product: CASSWDRALYEQYF.

This clone has a single count. CDR3 coding DNA: TGTGCCAGCAGGAGAGGACTAGCGGGAGGGGAAGAGACCCAGTACTTC. Residues: CASRRGLAGGEETQYF. V gene TRBV28 combines with J gene TRBJ2-5; 15 positions agree with TRBD2. This CDR3 region has 16 residues. The junction had 5 bases not matched to a gene; V was cut back by 6 bases and J by 3 bases. Germline V gene sequence: CDR1 MDHEN, CDR2 SYDVKM.

CDR3 in amino acids: CASSRDSPTDTQYF. In nucleotides, the CDR3 is TGTGCCAGCAGCCGGGACTCTCCCACAGATACGCAGTATTTT. The chain links TRBV7-2 to TRBJ2-3; a weak D match, TRBD2 (6 bases). The V and J ends lost 5 bases and 2 bases respectively, with 11 bases between them. The germline V gene has CDR1 SGHTA and CDR2 FQGNSA. CDR3 size: 14 residues.